These T cell receptor beta chains were read from a single sample in a study of CD8+CD57+ T cells in acquired aplastic anemia. TCRdb redid the calling of the reads with MiXCR, one entry per CDR3 protein. There are fewer than 200,000 distinct CDR3 sequences in the sample; around 40% occur only once, and 0.9% to 1.2% lies in the top ten. Sequenced input: sorted CD4+, CD8+, or CD8+CD57+ T cells (not recorded which) from PBMCs. The receptors here all came from a human donor in good health. Both conserved end residues are part of each CDR3. The D gene is left open where the match is weak. Rows give clone size only sometimes, using once, few, many, or a class for an expanded clone.

clone size: NA
J gene: TRBJ2-7
D gene: NA
V gene: TRBV7-9
CDR3 DNA: TGTGCCAGCAGCCGTACTCAGGACTTGTCCTACGAGCAGTACTTC
CDR3 protein: CASSRTQDLSYEQYF

clone size: NA
J gene: TRBJ1-6
D gene: NA
V gene: TRBV14
CDR3 DNA: TGTGCCAGCAGCCAAGACCCGGGGGGACCCCGTTATTCACCCCTCCACTTT
CDR3 protein: CASSQDPGGPRYSPLHF

clone size: NA
J gene: TRBJ2-5
D gene: TRBD2
V gene: TRBV15
CDR3 DNA: TGTGTCACCAGCAGATCGACTAGCCGTTCAGAGACCCAGTACTTC
CDR3 protein: CVTSRSTSRSETQYF

clone size: NA
J gene: TRBJ2-2
D gene: TRBD2
V gene: TRBV7-9
CDR3 DNA: TGTGCCAGCGGACCCCCAAGGGAGGGAACCGGGGAGCTGTTTTTT
CDR3 protein: CASGPPREGTGELFF

clone size: NA
J gene: TRBJ2-5
D gene: TRBD1
V gene: TRBV2
CDR3 DNA: TGTGCCAGCTGCGATACTCAGGGGGCTAGGGAGACCCAGTACTTC
CDR3 protein: CASCDTQGARETQYF

clone size: NA
J gene: TRBJ2-5
D gene: NA
V gene: TRBV24-1
CDR3 DNA: TGTGCCACCGGGGTATTGGGGCTAGCGATGGAGACCCAGTACTTC
CDR3 protein: CATGVLGLAMETQYF

clone size: once
J gene: TRBJ2-1
D gene: TRBD2
V gene: TRBV10-3
CDR3 DNA: TGTGCCATCCGTCTCGGACTAGCGGATGGGGATGAGCAGTTCTTC
CDR3 protein: CAIRLGLADGDEQFF

clone size: many
J gene: TRBJ1-1
D gene: NA
V gene: TRBV7-2
CDR3 DNA: TGTGCCAGCAGTTCGGACGGGAACACTGAAGCTTTCTTT
CDR3 protein: CASSSDGNTEAFF

clone size: NA
J gene: TRBJ2-2
D gene: TRBD2
V gene: TRBV20-1
CDR3 DNA: TGCAGTGCTAAGGGAGGGGACACCGGGGAGCTGTTTTTT
CDR3 protein: CSAKGGDTGELFF

clone size: few
J gene: TRBJ2-5
D gene: NA
V gene: TRBV7-2
CDR3 DNA: TGTGCCAGCAGCCCACAGGGTCAGGAGACCCAGTACTTC
CDR3 protein: CASSPQGQETQYF

clone size: many
J gene: TRBJ2-1
D gene: NA
V gene: TRBV2
CDR3 DNA: TGTGCCAGCAGTGAAGACCTAAGGGTCCAGTTCTTC
CDR3 protein: CASSEDLRVQFF

clone size: NA
J gene: TRBJ2-7
D gene: TRBD1
V gene: TRBV29-1
CDR3 DNA: TGCAGCGGACTGTTTCGGGACAGGGGCTACGAGCAGTACTTC
CDR3 protein: CSGLFRDRGYEQYF

clone size: few
J gene: TRBJ1-5
D gene: TRBD1
V gene: TRBV6-5
CDR3 DNA: TGTGCCAGCAGTTACTCCTCAGGGGGCGATCAGCCCCAGCATTTT
CDR3 protein: CASSYSSGGDQPQHF

clone size: many
J gene: TRBJ1-2
D gene: NA
V gene: TRBV9
CDR3 DNA: TGTGCCAGCAGCGCTTACGACCACTCAGGGGACTATGGCTACACCTTC
CDR3 protein: CASSAYDHSGDYGYTF

clone size: few
J gene: TRBJ1-2
D gene: NA
V gene: TRBV24-1
CDR3 DNA: TGTGCCACCAGTGATTCGGCAGTAAACTATGGCTACACCTTC
CDR3 protein: CATSDSAVNYGYTF

clone size: few
J gene: TRBJ1-3
D gene: NA
V gene: TRBV2
CDR3 DNA: TGTGCCAGCCGCTCGGTTAGCTCTGGAAACACCATATATTTT
CDR3 protein: CASRSVSSGNTIYF

clone size: few
J gene: TRBJ2-7
D gene: NA
V gene: TRBV28
CDR3 DNA: TGTGCCGGATCCTACAGGGTGGGGGAGCAGTACTTC
CDR3 protein: CAGSYRVGEQYF

clone size: NA
J gene: TRBJ2-3
D gene: NA
V gene: TRBV20-1
CDR3 DNA: TGCAGAGCACCCCGAAGTAGCACAGATACGCAGTATTTT
CDR3 protein: CRAPRSSTDTQYF

clone size: NA
J gene: TRBJ1-2
D gene: TRBD1
V gene: TRBV7-2
CDR3 DNA: TGTGCCAGCAGTTACGGACAGGGGCGAATAGATGGCTACACCTTC
CDR3 protein: CASSYGQGRIDGYTF